There are many counts of the clone carrying this T cell receptor (beta chain). The target antigen is unknown. This library used roughly 0.4 ug RNA and molecular barcoded adaptors spanning alpha/delta and beta/gamma chains. TCRdb recomputed calls from the reads with MiXCR, one row per CDR3 protein. The sample holds 48,000 or so distinct CDR3 sequences, roughly 20% seen once. CDR1 and CDR2 from the germline V gene are SNHLY and FYNNEI. The V gene lost 6 bases and the J gene lost 5 bases, with 13 bases spanning the gap. The CDR3 runs to 14 residues. At the time of active disease, bone marrow was collected from every patient. The sample is drawn from a study of read filtering for tumor transcriptome and immune sequencing. In the study overall: DNase treatment preceded whole-transcriptome library preparation. RNA-seq yielded only about 75 to 1,400 TCR reads, IR-seq about 4.05 to 10.27 million. Whole-study findings and limits: The sorted CD138-negative fraction was a mixed bone marrow immune population, not purified T cells.

Sequencing was carried out using a population of CD138-negative cells sorted from bone marrow. The chain links TRBV2 to TRBJ2-2; perhaps TRBD1 as D (6 bases). This TCR derives from a donor at least 40 years old with multiple myeloma. The CDR3 spells CASRSDSMTGELFF. The DNA of the CDR3 is TGTGCCAGCAGGTCGGACAGCATGACCGGGGAGCTGTTTTTT.